This entry describes one T cell receptor (beta chain). Its cognate antigen has yet to be identified. Per-base qualities were not stored, and no clone one base away is much larger. V is pruned by 7 bases and J by 2 bases, leaving 8 bases of the junction without a gene match. Spanning cysteine to phenylalanine, the CDR3 consists of 16 amino acids. The entry retains the CDR3 DNA only, 48 bases that are in frame from base 1. Per the germline V gene, SGHNT is the CDR1 and YENEEA is the CDR2. The library was generated by RT-PCR. Sequenced on an Illumina HiSeq 2500. In TCRdb, the public reads were trimmed at Q25 with fastp and aligned with MiXCR, with productive beta chains retained. Rows are unified per CDR3 protein, each entry keeping the most common DNA and genes. The sample table shows under 3,000 distinct CDR3 sequences, and about 86% are seen once. The ten largest clonotypes hold 4.4% of the sample. The data originate from a study of yellow fever vaccine responses in identical twins (dated by TCRdb to the late 2010s). Study-level background: In the study, vaccine-responding T cell clones were precisely tracked in identical twins. What the authors observed across the whole study: According to the authors, the vaccine-induced T cell response in identical twins seemed to be partly convergent and partly specific to each individual.

The chain is assembled from TRBV11-3 and TRBJ2-3, with 11 bases in between that match TRBD2. The TCR sequence derives from a woman younger than 30 who received the yellow fever vaccine. Donor details come from another sample of the same person, matched by shared clones. This material consisted of T cells from blood (PBMCs), unsorted or a sorted subset (not recorded which), taken before or after yellow fever vaccination (not recorded which). The CDR3 amino acid sequence is: CASIPGLAGFTDTQYF. At the DNA level, the sequence is TGTGCCAGCATCCCTGGACTAGCGGGTTTCACAGATACGCAGTATTTT.